This T cell receptor (beta chain) was documented in a study of CD8 T cells in Susac syndrome. V shed 2 bases, J shed 6 bases, and the junction held 18 bases outside the gene matches. In germline, CDR1 is PRHDT, CDR2 FYEKMQ (reference sequence). This CDR3 is built from 19 residues. Reverse transcription used roughly 0.45 to 1 ug RNA and random hexamers. Across 54 Vbeta and 13 Jbeta, immunoSEQ multiplex PCR amplified TCR beta CDR3. TCRdb recomputed calls from the immunoSEQ multiplex PCR reads with MiXCR, one row per CDR3 protein. The repertoire consists of about 150,000 distinct CDR3 sequences, with 85% to 95% occurring once and the leading ten covering roughly 0.15%.

This clonotype originated in a human donor with Susac syndrome. Sequencing was done on a sample of CD4+ T cells from PBMCs. This chain links TRBV13 with TRBJ2-3, with 9 positions matching TRBD2. The CDR3 is CASSLSPLARAGGLDTQYF. The CDR3 coding sequence is TGTGCCAGCAGCTTAAGCCCCCTGGCCAGAGCGGGGGGCTTGGATACGCAGTATTTT. Full variable domain (rest looked up from reference TRBV13 and TRBJ2-3): AAGVIQSPRHLIKEKRETATLKCYPIPRHDTVYWYQQGPGQDPQFLISFYEKMQSDKGSIPDRFSAQQFSDYHSELNMSSLELGDSALYFCASSLSPLARAGGLDTQYFGPGTRLTVL.